Shown below are 5 T cell receptor beta chains from a single sample sequenced in a study of blood T cells in healthy people across ages. A J-beta primer mix and a sample-barcoded 5' primer were used in a second PCR of about 7 to 12 cycles. TCRdb ran MiXCR on the 5' RACE reads and lists one entry per CDR3 protein. The repertoire holds about 570,000 distinct CDR3 sequences, with about 25% as singletons. The sample consisted of blood. Source of these receptors: a woman in her seventies in good health.

This clonotype was found a few times. This chain uses TRBV20-1 with TRBJ2-3, with no clear D. The germline CDR1 and CDR2 sequences are DFQATT and SNEGSKA (reference sequence). V lost 7 bases, J lost 3 bases, and 11 bases lay in between. This CDR3 is built from 12 residues. The CDR3 DNA reads as TGCAGTGTAGAGAAGACGACAGATACGCAGTATTTT. Its translation: CSVEKTTDTQYF.

This rearrangement joins TRBV27 to TRBJ2-1, with TRBD1 matching 8 bases. Trimming cost V 1 base and J 9 bases; bases outside gene matches: 2. Germline V gene lookup returns CDR1 MNHEY and CDR2 SMNVEV (reference sequence). This CDR3 spans 13 amino acids. CDR3 in DNA: TGTGCCAGCAGTTTATTAGGACAGGGTGAGCAGTTCTTC. Translation: CASSLLGQGEQFF.

There are a few counts of this clonotype. The rearrangement uses TRBV6-6 and TRBJ1-3; D might be TRBD1 (5 bases). Germline assignment: CDR1 MNHNY and CDR2 SVGAGI (reference sequence). The CDR3 is 15 residues long. The germline V and J ends were trimmed by 2 bases and 7 bases, with 15 bases remaining between them. The CDR3 bases are TGTGCCAGCAGTTACGGCGGGGGAGGCAAGAACACCATATATTTT. Translating gives CASSYGGGGKNTIYF.

This clonotype was seen a handful of times. The chain uses TRBV7-9 and TRBJ1-2; D perhaps matches TRBD1 (5 bases). The CDR3 runs to 15 residues. Germline V gene sequence: CDR1 SEHNR, CDR2 FQNEAQ (reference sequence). V was trimmed by 4 bases and J by 2 bases, leaving 14 bases between them. The CDR3 region has the DNA TGTGCCAGCAGCTCGCCTTACGGGGGAAACTATGGCTACACCTTC. It yields the protein CASSSPYGGNYGYTF.

CDR3 nucleotide sequence: TGTGCCAGCAGGCCGGGAAGCGGGTTTGAGCAGTTCTTC. Amino acids: CASRPGSGFEQFF. The chain links TRBV2 to TRBJ2-1; possible D gene TRBD2, 6 bases. Trimming shortened V by 6 bases and J by 9 bases, and 15 bases separated the two germline ends. The CDR3 consists of 13 residues. The V gene's germline CDR1 is SNHLY and CDR2 FYNNEI.